This T cell receptor beta chain comes out of a study of T cells after yellow fever vaccination. Germline lookup yields CDR1 LGHDT and CDR2 YNNKEL (reference sequence). The CDR3 is made up of 17 amino acids. V lost 3 bases to trimming and J lost 0 bases, with 17 bases between them. The study's findings and limits: A large majority of primary-vaccination clones showed up again after the booster (96% CD4, roughly 88% CD8).

TCR cDNA, made by 5'RACE template switching, carried an added universal primer site and UMIs. TCRdb analysed the 5' RACE reads with MiXCR anew, one entry per CDR3 protein. The profile shows 500,000 to 650,000 distinct CDR3 sequences, more than 9% of them singletons. This clonotype was picked up a small number of times. The antigen is undetermined. This clonotype was sampled from a man aged 30 to 39 who received the YFV17D yellow fever vaccine. The chain joins TRBV3-1 to TRBJ2-5, with D maybe TRBD1 (5 bases). The sequencing here drew on PBMCs, taken on the day of the yellow fever booster vaccination. CDR3 sequence: CASSHLQGIPYQETQYF. The CDR3 nucleotides are TGTGCCAGCAGCCATCTTCAGGGAATCCCGTACCAAGAGACCCAGTACTTC.